This record covers a single T cell receptor (beta chain). What it binds is unknown. The source of the sample is a study of T cell responses to AZD1222 COVID-19 vaccine. Study details: Pooling of second doses given at about 4 or about 12 weeks was done.

Germline CDR1 and CDR2: SGHVS and FQNEAQ. Unmatched junction bases numbered 16, after V lost 4 bases and J lost 7 bases. The CDR3 loop spans 17 amino acids. Some clones are missing from TCRdb's copy, which holds only in-frame ones; the method was immunoSEQ multiplex PCR. Among about 92,000 clones, roughly 90% were seen once, and the ten largest hold under 30%. General study findings and limits: The breadth and depth of Spike-specific TCRs increased once two AZD1222 doses had been given. Baseline testing showed seropositivity in only a handful of AZD1222 recipients.

The sample consisted of peripheral blood, taken on day 0 of AZD1222 vaccination. The TCR sequence derives from an adult in good health. This sequence joins TRBV7-8 and TRBJ2-1, with 7 positions matching TRBD1. CDR3: CASSWGTEALGENEQFF. CDR3 sequence (DNA): TGTGCCAGCAGCTGGGGGACAGAGGCTTTAGGGGAGAATGAGCAGTTCTTC.